This TCR beta chain stems from a study of cytomegalovirus exposure and HLA in healthy donors listed by TCRdb under 2017. Regarding the research as a whole: According to an earlier analysis of 450 to 650 of the donors, about 179 million T cells yielded 117 million unique TCR beta sequences and about 300 Gb of sequence data. About 300 gigabases of sequencing data and about 92 million unique TCR sequences made up an early release that covered over 550 HLA-typed donors. Of the 398 genotyped donors, roughly 85% fell in the genetic ancestry cluster associated with self-reported Caucasian donors. The study was designed to test whether signatures of past pathogen exposure could be identified by cataloging public T cell receptors. The study profiled the T cell repertoires of about 720 subjects by immunosequencing and related them to cytomegalovirus serostatus. Along with the roughly 670-subject first cohort, a separate validation cohort of 120 different subjects was used. To predict cytomegalovirus infection status, the study combined high-throughput TCR immunosequencing, statistical association of individual TCRs with disease status, and machine learning. In a later analysis, previously published TCR beta repertoires from hundreds of donors were re-analyzed and high-resolution HLA genotyping was added so that TCR occurrence patterns could be studied. Rather than using new phenotypic data, the later analysis identified candidate immune exposures from TCR beta sequences and from how often those sequences occurred across donors. An earlier analysis of roughly 580 of the donors used high-throughput TCR beta sequencing to judge whether each TCR beta V gene segment behaved as functional or pseudogenic. Donor age, sex, ethnicity and CMV serostatus were compiled alongside the repertoire data. Genome-wide SNP genotypes for about three fifths of the 666 donors were used in a later genetic analysis, which treated that subset as a discovery cohort. All discovery cohort repertoires had been generated using a single sequencing platform. Both class I and class II loci were covered by HLA typing, at four-digit resolution. Typing coverage varied by locus: 629-630 donors for A, B, C, DRB1 and DQB1; under 550 for DQA1; approximately 570 for DPA1; approximately 470 for DPB1. Four to six DR-DQ haplotypes were handled as single units for association and clustering because linkage in the cohort was strong. On average, roughly 240,000 unique TCR beta nucleotide sequences were sequenced per donor among 398 genotyped donors of the cohort, with 15% to 20% of those sequences being non-productive. Results and caveats for the whole study, not just this receptor: Several of the top co-occurrence clusters appeared to be linked to parvovirus B19, influenza, CMV and Epstein-Barr virus, according to a later analysis. In both the original and validation cohorts, the classifier was reported to diagnose cytomegalovirus status with high specificity and sensitivity. While some public TCRs were present in many individuals, most TCR sequences turned up only very rarely across donors. A later analysis found that most CMV-associated TCR beta chains appeared HLA-restricted, with HLA associations seemingly driven largely by CMV exposure. A later genetic analysis associated a missense DCLRE1C variant with V-gene and J-gene trimming of TCR beta chains, and an independent cohort replicated the association. Assigning TCR associations to individual alleles was difficult when HLA alleles, especially DR and DQ, strongly co-occurred. In this cohort, only TCR beta chains were sequenced, and detectable features were limited by the absence of alpha or paired-chain data. Compared with the approximately 720-donor mean, donors in an Asian-associated ancestry cluster had fewer N-insertions in productive TCRs, according to a later genetic analysis. Because some donors lacked HLA typing at each locus, the association tests relied only on the typed subset. In a later analysis, over 15,000 TCR beta sequences were associated with specific HLA alleles at a false discovery rate of 0.05. A further reported finding was that TCR beta sequences accurately predicted the HLA-A and HLA-B alleles for most subjects in the first cohort. It was suggested by the authors that the approach could potentially be generalized to other disease states and immunological phenotypes. The only immune exposure information available for the cohort was CMV serostatus. A total of 150 to 200 TCR beta chains were listed by the study as associated with cytomegalovirus. Three of the identified cytomegalovirus-associated TCR beta chains were confirmed in vitro to be specific for cytomegalovirus antigens. A group of highly shared sequence variants was considered likely to be a technical artifact of the sequencing pipeline. Linkage disequilibrium might explain the correlated functional status among segregating V segments, but an unknown experimental factor could not be excluded. Because the 87-base-pair reads could not distinguish some IMGT-functional V segments, including TRBV6-2 and TRBV6-3, those segments were excluded. Presence/absence analyses assumed roughly uniform sequencing depth across donors, an assumption that may not hold. In a later analysis, TCR association rates were found to vary across HLA loci, with the most associated TCRs seen for DRB1 alleles and the fewest for HLA-C alleles. Broadly in line with IMGT annotations, most TCR beta V segments showed up in productive rearrangements about 90% or about 30% of the time in an earlier analysis of 450 to 600 of the donors. The earlier analysis of nearly 600 of the donors excluded 15 to 20 rarely observed V segments, including chromosome 9 orphons, because counts were too low. A later analysis found that HLA-associated TCR beta chains were more clonally expanded and had lower generation probabilities than equally common non-associated chains.

The library was generated by the immunoSEQ multiplex PCR assay. The multiplex PCR relied on a mix of 60 forward primers for TCR Vbeta segments and 13 reverse primers for TCR Jbeta segments. The CDR3 region of rearranged TCR beta genes was amplified from genomic DNA with a multiplex PCR assay. The amplified TCR beta libraries were sequenced on the Illumina HiSeq System as 87-base-pair reads. The original pipeline was this. In a later analysis, 80 million or so unique TCR beta chains were counted across the roughly 610 repertoires, and about 9.9 million of these chains were shared by at least two donors. Raw reads were error-corrected and collapsed into unique sequences with a nearest-neighbor algorithm that merged closely related sequences to remove PCR and sequencing errors. Alignment of CDR3 sequences to IMGT reference sequences was used to assign V, D and J gene segments. For a sequence to be retained, a match of at least six nucleotides to both a V gene segment and a J gene segment was required. A rearrangement was called productive if the CDR3 had no stop codons and remained in frame with V and J, and every other rearrangement was called non-productive. Following IMGT convention, CDR3 was defined as the stretch from the second conserved V-encoded cysteine up to the conserved J-encoded phenylalanine. The earlier analysis of about 610 of the donors excluded any sequence lacking an unambiguous match to a single V gene segment. An earlier analysis of roughly 590 of the donors called V segments functional above 56.7% productive rearrangements and segregating when the between-donor standard deviation exceeded 5%. A statistical classification framework was developed to diagnose cytomegalovirus status using the catalog of TCR beta chain sequences. A later analysis assigned V and J genes by comparing TCR nucleotide sequences with IMGT/GENE-DB human TR gene sequences. Using the TCRdist pipeline, a later analysis assigned CDR3 sequences along with most-parsimonious VDJ recombination scenarios. In a later analysis, each TCR beta chain was defined by its CDR3 amino acid sequence together with its V-gene family, and reads without a unique V-gene family were excluded. To address suspected cross-contamination and a sequencing artifact, a later analysis removed 592 highly shared, low-generation-probability nucleotide sequences. For each public chain, a later analysis derived a clonal expansion index from normalized ranks of inferred template counts within each repertoire. In a later analysis, generation probabilities were computed using a VDJ recombination model fitted to out-of-frame rearrangements, and the results were checked against IGoR. In a later analysis, hypergeometric tests were used to score TCR-TCR, TCR-HLA and TCR-CMV co-occurrence, with a repertoire-size bias correction applied to TCR pairs. To estimate false discovery rates, a later analysis permuted the HLA or CMV assignments 20 times. In a later analysis, co-occurring TCRs were grouped with DBSCAN, and TCRdist sequence similarity was added when clustering was performed within HLA-allele-positive subsets. Repertoires with fewer than 30,000 or more than 120,000 public chains, plus five repertoires with anomalous nucleotide sharing, were excluded from co-occurrence clustering. The table comes from immuneACCESS by way of TCRdb, which keeps in-frame sequences with V and J called. Part of the clones is missing from these tables; in studies checked, under half for an unresolved V gene and the rest for unknown reasons. V and J calls plus clone size are reproduced from that table; the DNA served to infer D and trimming. This sample holds approximately 96,000 clones; about 74% were observed only once. The top ten clones comprise about 2% of the sample.

The cohort consisted of 600 or so healthy bone marrow donors. Cohort members were all nominally healthy when sampled, although unrecorded immune exposures were likely present. The donor was CMV seronegative and was included in the group of under 450 seronegative cohort members. A peripheral blood sample was collected from each donor, and TCR beta sequencing was performed on peripheral blood mononuclear cells. The Qiagen DNeasy Blood Extraction Kit was used to extract genomic DNA from the blood cell samples. In regard to this clone: Its antigen is still unknown. The sample holds no much larger clone one base away, and base qualities are not on file.

V trim: 10 bases; J trim: 0 bases; unmatched bases: 9. The CDR3 runs 15 residues from the cysteine to the phenylalanine. Only the CDR3 region is kept as DNA, spanning 45 bases read in frame from base 1. Via the germline V gene, CDR1 is MDHEN and CDR2 SYDVKM. This TCR came from a male donor in good health and CMV-seronegative. The sample consisted of PBMCs. The rearrangement combines TRBV28 with TRBJ2-1, with 7 bases aligning to TRBD2. CDR3 protein: CATYNVAGSYNEQFF. The DNA sequence reads TGTGCCACCTACAACGTAGCGGGCTCCTACAATGAGCAGTTCTTC.